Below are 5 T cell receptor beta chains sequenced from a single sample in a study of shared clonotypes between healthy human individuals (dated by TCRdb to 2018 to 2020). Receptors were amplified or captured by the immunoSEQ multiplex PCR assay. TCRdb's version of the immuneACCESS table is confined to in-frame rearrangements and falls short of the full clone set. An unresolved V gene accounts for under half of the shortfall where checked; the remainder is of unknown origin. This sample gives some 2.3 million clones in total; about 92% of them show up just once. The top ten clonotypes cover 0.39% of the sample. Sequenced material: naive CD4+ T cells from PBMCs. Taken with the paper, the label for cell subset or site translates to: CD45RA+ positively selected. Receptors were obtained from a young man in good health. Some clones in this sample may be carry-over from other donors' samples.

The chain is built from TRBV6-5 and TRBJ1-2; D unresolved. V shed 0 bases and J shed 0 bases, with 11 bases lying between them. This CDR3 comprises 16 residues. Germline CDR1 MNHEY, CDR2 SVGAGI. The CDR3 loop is CASSYSKRSSNYGYTF. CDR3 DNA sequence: TGTGCCAGCAGTTACTCGAAGAGGAGTTCTAACTATGGCTACACCTTC.

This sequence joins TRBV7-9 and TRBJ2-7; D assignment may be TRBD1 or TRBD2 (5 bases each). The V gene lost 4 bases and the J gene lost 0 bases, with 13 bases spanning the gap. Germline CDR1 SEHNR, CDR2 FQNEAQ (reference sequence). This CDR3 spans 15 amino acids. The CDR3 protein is CASSSPAGSSYEQYF. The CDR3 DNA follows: TGTGCCAGCAGCTCACCTGCAGGGAGCTCCTACGAGCAGTACTTC.

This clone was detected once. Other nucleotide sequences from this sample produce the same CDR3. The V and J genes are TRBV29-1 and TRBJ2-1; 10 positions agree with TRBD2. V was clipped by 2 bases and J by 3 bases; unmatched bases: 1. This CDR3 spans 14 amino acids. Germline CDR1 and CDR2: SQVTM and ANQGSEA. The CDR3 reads CSVESGGGYNEQFF. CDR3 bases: TGCAGCGTTGAAAGCGGGGGGGGCTACAATGAGCAGTTCTTC.

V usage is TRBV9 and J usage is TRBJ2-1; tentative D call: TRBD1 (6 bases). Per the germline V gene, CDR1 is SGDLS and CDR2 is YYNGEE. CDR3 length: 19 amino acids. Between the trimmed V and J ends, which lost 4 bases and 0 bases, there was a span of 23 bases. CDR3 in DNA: TGTGCCAGCAGCCCCCGGTATAAAGGACAGCCTAGCTCCTACAATGAGCAGTTCTTC. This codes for CASSPRYKGQPSSYNEQFF.

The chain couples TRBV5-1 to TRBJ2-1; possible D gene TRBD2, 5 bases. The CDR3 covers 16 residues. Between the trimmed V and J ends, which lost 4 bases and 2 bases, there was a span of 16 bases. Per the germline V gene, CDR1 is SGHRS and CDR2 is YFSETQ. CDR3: CASSITPGMPYNEQFF. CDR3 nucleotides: TGCGCCAGCAGCATAACTCCCGGGATGCCCTACAATGAGCAGTTCTTC.